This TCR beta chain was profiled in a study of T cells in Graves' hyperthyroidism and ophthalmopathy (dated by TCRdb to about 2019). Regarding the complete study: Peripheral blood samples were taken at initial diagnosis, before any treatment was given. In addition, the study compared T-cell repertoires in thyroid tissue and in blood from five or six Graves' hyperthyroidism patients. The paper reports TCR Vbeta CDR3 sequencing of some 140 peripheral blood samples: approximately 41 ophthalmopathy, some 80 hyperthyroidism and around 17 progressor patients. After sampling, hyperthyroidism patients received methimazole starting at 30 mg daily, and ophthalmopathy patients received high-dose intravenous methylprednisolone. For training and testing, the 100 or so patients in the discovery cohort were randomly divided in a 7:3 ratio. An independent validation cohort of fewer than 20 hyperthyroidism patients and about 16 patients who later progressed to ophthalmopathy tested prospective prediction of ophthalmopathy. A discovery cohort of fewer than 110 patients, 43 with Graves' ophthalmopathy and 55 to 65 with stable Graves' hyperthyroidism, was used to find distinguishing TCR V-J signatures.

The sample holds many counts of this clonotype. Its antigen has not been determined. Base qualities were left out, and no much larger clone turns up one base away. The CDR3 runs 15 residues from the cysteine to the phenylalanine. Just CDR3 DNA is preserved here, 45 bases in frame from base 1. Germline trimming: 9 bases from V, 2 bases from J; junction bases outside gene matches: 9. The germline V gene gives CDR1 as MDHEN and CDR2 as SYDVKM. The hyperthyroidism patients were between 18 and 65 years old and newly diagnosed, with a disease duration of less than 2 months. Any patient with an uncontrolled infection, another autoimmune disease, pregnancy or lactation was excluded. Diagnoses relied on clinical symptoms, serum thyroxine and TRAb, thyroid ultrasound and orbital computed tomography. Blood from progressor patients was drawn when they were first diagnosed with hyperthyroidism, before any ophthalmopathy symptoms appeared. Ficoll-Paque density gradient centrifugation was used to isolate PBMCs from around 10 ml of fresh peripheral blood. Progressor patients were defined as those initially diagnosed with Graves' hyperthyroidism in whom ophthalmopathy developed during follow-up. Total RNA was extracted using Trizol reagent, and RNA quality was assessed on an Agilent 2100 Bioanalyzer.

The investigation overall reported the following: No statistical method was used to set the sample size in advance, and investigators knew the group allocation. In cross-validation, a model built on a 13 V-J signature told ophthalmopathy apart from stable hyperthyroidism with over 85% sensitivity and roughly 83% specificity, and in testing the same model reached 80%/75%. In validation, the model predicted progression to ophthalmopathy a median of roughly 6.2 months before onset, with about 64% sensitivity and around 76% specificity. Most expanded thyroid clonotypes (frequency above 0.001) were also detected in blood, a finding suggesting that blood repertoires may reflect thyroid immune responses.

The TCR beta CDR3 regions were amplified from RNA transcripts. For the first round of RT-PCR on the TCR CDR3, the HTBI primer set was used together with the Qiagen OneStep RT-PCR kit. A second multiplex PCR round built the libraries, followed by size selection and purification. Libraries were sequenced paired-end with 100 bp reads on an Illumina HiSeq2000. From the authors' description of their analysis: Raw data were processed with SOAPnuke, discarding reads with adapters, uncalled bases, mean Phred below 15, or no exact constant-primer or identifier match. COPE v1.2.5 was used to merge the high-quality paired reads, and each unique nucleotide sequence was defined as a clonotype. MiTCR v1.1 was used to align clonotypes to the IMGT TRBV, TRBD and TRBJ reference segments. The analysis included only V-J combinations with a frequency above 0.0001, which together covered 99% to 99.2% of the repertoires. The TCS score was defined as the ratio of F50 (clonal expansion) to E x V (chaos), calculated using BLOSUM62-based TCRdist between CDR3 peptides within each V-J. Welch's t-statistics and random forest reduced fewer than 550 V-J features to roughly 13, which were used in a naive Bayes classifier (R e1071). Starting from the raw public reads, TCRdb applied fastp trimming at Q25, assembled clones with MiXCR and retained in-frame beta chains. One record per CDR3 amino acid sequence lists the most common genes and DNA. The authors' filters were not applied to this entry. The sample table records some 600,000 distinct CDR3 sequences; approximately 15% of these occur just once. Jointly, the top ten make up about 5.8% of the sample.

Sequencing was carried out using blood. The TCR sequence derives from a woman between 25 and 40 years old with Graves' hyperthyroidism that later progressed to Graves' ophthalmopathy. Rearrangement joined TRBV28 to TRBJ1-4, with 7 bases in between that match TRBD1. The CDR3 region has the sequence CASKGARGTNEKLFF. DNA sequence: TGTGCCAGTAAGGGGGCGCGCGGTACTAATGAAAAACTGTTTTTT.